The 2 T cell receptor beta chains below all came from one sample that was sequenced in a study of response to subunit inactivated influenza vaccine. A single record per CDR3 protein comes from TCRdb applying MiXCR to the RT-PCR reads. Of about 570,000 distinct CDR3 sequences listed, approximately 10% are singletons. The same sample was also used in a study of T cells expressing NK-cell markers. This second study notes: The authors generated TCR beta cDNA through 5'RACE template switching with UMIs.

The sequences come from PBMCs from blood, collected on the day of vaccination. These receptor sequences come from a man in his fifties or sixties who received an inactivated influenza vaccine.

V is TRBV7-8 and J is TRBJ2-1; D may be TRBD2 (6 bases). V lost 1 base and J 7 bases, leaving 17 bases between the germline ends. The length of the CDR3 is 16 residues. Germline V CDR1 and CDR2: SGHVS, FQNEAQ. CDR3 nucleotide sequence: TGTGCCAGCAGCTTAGGGCTAGCGAGAGATTTTAATGAGCAGTTCTTC. It yields the protein CASSLGLARDFNEQFF. Full variable domain (missing parts from reference TRBV7-8 and TRBJ2-1): GAGVSQSPRYKVAKRGQDVALRCDPISGHVSLFWYQQALGQGPEFLTYFQNEAQLDKSGLPSDRFFAERPEGSVSTLKIQRTQQEDSAVYLCASSLGLARDFNEQFFGPGTRLTVL.

This clonotype was recorded at least ten times. The rearrangement uses TRBV30 and TRBJ2-3; unclear D gene. Trimming removed 0 bases at V and 5 bases at J, with 6 bases between. Germline-derived CDR1 and CDR2 are GTSNPN and SVGIG (reference sequence). The CDR3 runs to 12 residues. The CDR3, as DNA: TGTGCCTGGAGTGTACAGCAAGATACGCAGTATTTT. This gives the protein CAWSVQQDTQYF.